The clone carrying this T cell receptor beta chain was recorded at least ten times. This record belongs to a study of T-cell memory formation after mild COVID-19. The CDR3 has 13 residues. Germline V gene data show CDR1 as KGHSH and CDR2 as LQKENI. With 5 bases removed from V and 4 bases from J, the gap between germline ends came to 11 bases. TCRdb ran MiXCR on the 5' RACE reads and lists one entry per CDR3 protein. The table records 400,000 to 500,000 distinct CDR3 sequences, roughly 18% of them present only once. The sample consisted of PBMCs or a T cell subset sorted from them (not recorded which). The receptor comes from a man aged 18 to 35 who had mild COVID-19 (a few samples of this study predate the infection). Cell type and time point are not known. The rearrangement uses TRBV18 and TRBJ2-5; D assignment may be TRBD1 or TRBD2 (5 bases each). The CDR3 DNA is TGTGCCAGCTCAACCCGGGACGGAGAGACCCAGTACTTC. This gives the protein CASSTRDGETQYF. Drawing the rest from reference TRBV18 and TRBJ2-5, the complete variable domain is NAGVMQNPRHLVRRRGQEARLRCSPMKGHSHVYWYRQLPEEGLKFMVYLQKENIIDESGMPKERFSAEFPKEGPSILRIQQVVRGDSAAYFCASSTRDGETQYFGPGTRLLVL.